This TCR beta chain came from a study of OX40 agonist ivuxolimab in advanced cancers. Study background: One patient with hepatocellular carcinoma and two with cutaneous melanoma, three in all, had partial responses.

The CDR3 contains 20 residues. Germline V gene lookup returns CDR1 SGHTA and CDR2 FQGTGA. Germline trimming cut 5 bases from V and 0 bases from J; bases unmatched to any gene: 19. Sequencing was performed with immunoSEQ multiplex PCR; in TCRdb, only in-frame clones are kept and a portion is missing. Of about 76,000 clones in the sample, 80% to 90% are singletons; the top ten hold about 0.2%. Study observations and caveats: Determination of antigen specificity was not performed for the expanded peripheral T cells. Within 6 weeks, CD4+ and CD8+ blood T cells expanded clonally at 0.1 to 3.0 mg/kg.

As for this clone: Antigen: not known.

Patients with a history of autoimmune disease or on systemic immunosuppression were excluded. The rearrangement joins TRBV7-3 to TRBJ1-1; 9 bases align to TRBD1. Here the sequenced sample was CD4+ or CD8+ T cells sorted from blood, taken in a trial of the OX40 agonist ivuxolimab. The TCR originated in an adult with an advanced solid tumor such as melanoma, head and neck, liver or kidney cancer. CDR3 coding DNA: TGTGCCAGCAGCACCGAAACTCTACAGGGGGCTTTGGGGATGAACACTGAAGCTTTCTTT. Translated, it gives CASSTETLQGALGMNTEAFF.